A single sample gave rise to the 3 T cell receptor beta chains below, sequenced in a study of T cell repertoires in cytomegalovirus infection. TCRdb independently ran MiXCR on the reads; one entry per CDR3 protein. Here the sample spans approximately 500,000 distinct CDR3 sequences, around a quarter being singletons. The sequenced material came from PBMCs. These receptors all come from a human donor in good health (CMV status not recorded). Some clones in this sample may be carry-over from other donors' samples.

The V gene is TRBV6-1, the J gene TRBJ2-1; D is perhaps TRBD1 or TRBD2 (5 bases each). Per germline, CDR1 MNHNS and CDR2 SASEGT. The germline V and J ends were trimmed by 5 bases and 5 bases, with 13 bases remaining between them. The length of the CDR3 is 14 residues. For the CDR3, the DNA is TGTGCCAGCAGTTACACGGGACCTAACAATGAGCAGTTCTTC. Translating gives CASSYTGPNNEQFF.

Only a few counts were recorded for this clonotype. The rearrangement joins TRBV6-2 or TRBV6-3 to TRBJ2-3; 10 bases line up with TRBD2. The CDR3 extends over 15 amino acids. Germline V gives CDR1 MNHEY, CDR2 SVGEGT. V trimming: 6 bases; J trimming: 6 bases; junction bases outside the gene matches: 9. CDR3: CASSPGTSVTDTQYF. For the CDR3, the DNA is TGTGCCAGCAGCCCCGGGACTAGCGTTACTGATACGCAGTATTTT.

The sample holds many counts of this clonotype. The rearrangement uses TRBV7-2 and TRBJ2-1; D remains ambiguous. Germline V gene lookup returns CDR1 SGHTA and CDR2 FQGNSA. Trimming took 2 bases from V and 0 from J, leaving 14 bases between them. The CDR3 length is 17 residues. CDR3 loop: CASSLMTASVSYNEQFF. The CDR3 DNA reads as TGTGCCAGCAGCTTAATGACTGCCAGCGTCTCCTACAATGAGCAGTTCTTC.